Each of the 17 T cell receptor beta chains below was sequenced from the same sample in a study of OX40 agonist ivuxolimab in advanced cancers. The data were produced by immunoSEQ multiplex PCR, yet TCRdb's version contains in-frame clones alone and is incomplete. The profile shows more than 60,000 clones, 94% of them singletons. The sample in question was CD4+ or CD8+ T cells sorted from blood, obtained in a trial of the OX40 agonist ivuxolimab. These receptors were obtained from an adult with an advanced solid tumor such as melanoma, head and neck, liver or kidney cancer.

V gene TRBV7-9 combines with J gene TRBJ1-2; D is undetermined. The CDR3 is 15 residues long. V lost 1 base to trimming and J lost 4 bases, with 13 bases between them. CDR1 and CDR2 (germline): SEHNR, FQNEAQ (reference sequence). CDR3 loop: CASSLVEEVSYGYTF. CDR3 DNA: TGTGCCAGCAGCTTAGTTGAAGAGGTTAGCTATGGCTACACCTTC.

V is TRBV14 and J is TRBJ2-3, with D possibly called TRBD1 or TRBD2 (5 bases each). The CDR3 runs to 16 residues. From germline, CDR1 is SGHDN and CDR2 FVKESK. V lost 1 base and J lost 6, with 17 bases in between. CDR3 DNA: TGTGCCAGCAGCCAAGTGGGGTCAGGGACGGTGGATACGCAGTATTTT. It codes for CASSQVGSGTVDTQYF.

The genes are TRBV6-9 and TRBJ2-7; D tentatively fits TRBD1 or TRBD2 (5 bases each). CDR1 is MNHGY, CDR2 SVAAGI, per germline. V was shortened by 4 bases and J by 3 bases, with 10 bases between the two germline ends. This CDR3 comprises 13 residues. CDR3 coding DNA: TGTGCCAGCAGTTTCGGGGCCTTCTACGAGCAGTACTTC. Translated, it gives CASSFGAFYEQYF.

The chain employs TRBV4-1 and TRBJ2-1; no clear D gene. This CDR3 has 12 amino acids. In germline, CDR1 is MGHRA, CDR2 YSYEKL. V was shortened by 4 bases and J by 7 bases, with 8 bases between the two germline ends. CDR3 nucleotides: TGCGCCAGCAGCCGCGTAGGGAATGAGCAGTTCTTC. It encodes CASSRVGNEQFF.

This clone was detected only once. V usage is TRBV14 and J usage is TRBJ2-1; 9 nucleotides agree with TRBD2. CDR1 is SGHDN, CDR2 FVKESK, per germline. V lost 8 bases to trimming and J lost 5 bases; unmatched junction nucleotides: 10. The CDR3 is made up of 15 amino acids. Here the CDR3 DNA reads TGTGCCAGCCGTAAGGCTAGCGGGGTTGACAATGAGCAGTTCTTC. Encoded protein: CASRKASGVDNEQFF.

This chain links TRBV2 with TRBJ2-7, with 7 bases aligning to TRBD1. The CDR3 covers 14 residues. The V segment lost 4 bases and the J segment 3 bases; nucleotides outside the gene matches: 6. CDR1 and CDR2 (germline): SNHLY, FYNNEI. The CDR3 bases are TGTGCCAGCAGTGCGGACAGGATGCTCTACGAGCAGTACTTC. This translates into CASSADRMLYEQYF.

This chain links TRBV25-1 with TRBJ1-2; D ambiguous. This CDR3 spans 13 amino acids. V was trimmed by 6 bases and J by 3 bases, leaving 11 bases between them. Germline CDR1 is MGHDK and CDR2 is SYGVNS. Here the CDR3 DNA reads TGTGCCAGCAGCCGAGGTGACGACTATGGCTACACCTTC. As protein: CASSRGDDYGYTF.

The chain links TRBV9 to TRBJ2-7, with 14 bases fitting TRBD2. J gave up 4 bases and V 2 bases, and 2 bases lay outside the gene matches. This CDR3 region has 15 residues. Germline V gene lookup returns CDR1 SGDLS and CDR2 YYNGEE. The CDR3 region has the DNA TGTGCCAGCAGCGTGGGACTAGCGGGAGAATACGAGCAGTACTTC. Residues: CASSVGLAGEYEQYF.

CDR3 residues: CASSFGGTVKVGEKLFF. CDR3 sequence (DNA): TGTGCCAGCAGTTTCGGCGGGACAGTGAAAGTTGGTGAAAAACTGTTTTTT. The chain couples TRBV7-9 to TRBJ1-4, with TRBD1 identical over 7 bases. V dropped 6 bases and J dropped 7; count of bases not matched to a gene: 17. The CDR3 spans 17 residues. From germline, CDR1 is SEHNR and CDR2 FQNEAQ (reference sequence).

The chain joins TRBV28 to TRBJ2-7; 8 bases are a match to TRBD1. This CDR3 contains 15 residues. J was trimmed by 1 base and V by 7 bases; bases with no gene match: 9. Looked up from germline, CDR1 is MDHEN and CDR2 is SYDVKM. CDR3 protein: CASTRRTGKSYEQYF. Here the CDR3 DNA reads TGTGCCAGCACCCGTCGGACAGGGAAATCCTACGAGCAGTACTTC.

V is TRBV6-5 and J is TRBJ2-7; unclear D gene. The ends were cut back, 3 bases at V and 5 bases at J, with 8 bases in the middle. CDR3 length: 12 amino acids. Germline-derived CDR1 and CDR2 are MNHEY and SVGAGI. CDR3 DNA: TGTGCCAGCAGTTATTGGAGTAACGAGCAGTACTTC. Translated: CASSYWSNEQYF.

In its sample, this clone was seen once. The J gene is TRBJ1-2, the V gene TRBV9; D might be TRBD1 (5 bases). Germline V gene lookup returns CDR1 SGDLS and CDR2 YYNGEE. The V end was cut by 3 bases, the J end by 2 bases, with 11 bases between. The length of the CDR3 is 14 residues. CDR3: CASSGGLKNYGYTF. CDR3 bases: TGTGCCAGCAGCGGGGGCCTTAAAAACTATGGCTACACCTTC. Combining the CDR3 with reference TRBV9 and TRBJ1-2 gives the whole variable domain DSGVTQTPKHLITATGQRVTLRCSPRSGDLSVYWYQQSLDQGLQFLIQYYNGEERAKGNILERFSAQQFPDLHSELNLSSLELGDSALYFCASSGGLKNYGYTFGSGTRLTVV.

In DNA form, the CDR3 reads TGTGCCAGCAGTTGGGGGACAGGGGCAGGCGAGCAGTACTTC. It translates to CASSWGTGAGEQYF. V and J are TRBV27 and TRBJ2-7; 10 positions agree with TRBD1. With V trimmed by 4 bases and J by 6 bases, 6 bases remained unmatched. The CDR3 sequence is 14 residues long. Germline CDR1 and CDR2: MNHEY and SMNVEV (reference sequence).

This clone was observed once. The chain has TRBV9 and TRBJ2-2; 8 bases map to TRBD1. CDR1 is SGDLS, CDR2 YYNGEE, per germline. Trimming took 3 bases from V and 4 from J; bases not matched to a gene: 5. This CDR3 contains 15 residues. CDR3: CASSATGGATGELFF. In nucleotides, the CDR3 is TGTGCCAGCAGCGCTACAGGGGGAGCCACCGGGGAGCTGTTTTTT.

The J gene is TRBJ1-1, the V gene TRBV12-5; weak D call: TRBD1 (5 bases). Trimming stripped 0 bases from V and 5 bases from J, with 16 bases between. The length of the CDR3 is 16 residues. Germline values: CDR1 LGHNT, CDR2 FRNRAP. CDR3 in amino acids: CASGLVIQGTRTEAFF. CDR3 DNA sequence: TGTGCTAGTGGTTTGGTTATCCAAGGGACGCGGACTGAAGCTTTCTTT.

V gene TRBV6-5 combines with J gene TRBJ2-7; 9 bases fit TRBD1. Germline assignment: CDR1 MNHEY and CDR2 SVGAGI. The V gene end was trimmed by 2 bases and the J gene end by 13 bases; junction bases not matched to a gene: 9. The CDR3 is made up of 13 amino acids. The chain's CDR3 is CASSYLKQGATYF. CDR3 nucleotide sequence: TGTGCCAGCAGTTACCTCAAACAGGGGGCGACTTACTTC.

DNA for the CDR3: TGTGCCAGCAGCTTAACGGTCGGGGCGCACGGCACCGGGGAGCTGTTTTTT. Translated: CASSLTVGAHGTGELFF. This chain joins TRBV7-9 and TRBJ2-2, with D possibly called TRBD1 or TRBD2 (5 bases each). The CDR3 runs 17 residues. Germline lookup yields CDR1 SEHNR and CDR2 FQNEAQ (reference sequence). V dropped 2 bases and J dropped 4 bases, with 17 bases sitting between them.